One and the same sample provided the 25 T cell receptor beta chains below, sequenced in a study of T cells in Graves' hyperthyroidism and ophthalmopathy. TCR beta CDR3 sequences were amplified from RNA transcripts. With the HTBI primer set, the TCR CDR3 went through a first round of RT-PCR. TCRdb used MiXCR to reprocess the multiplex PCR reads, holding one entry per CDR3 protein. The repertoire consists of roughly 510,000 distinct CDR3 sequences, with about 45% occurring once and the leading ten covering about 40%. The sequenced material came from peripheral blood or thyroid tissue (not recorded which). The receptors come from an adult woman with Graves' disease, either hyperthyroidism or ophthalmopathy (not recorded which).

The rearrangement uses TRBV10-3 and TRBJ1-6; 8 bases fit TRBD1. J gave up 12 bases and V 10 bases, and 11 bases lay outside the gene matches. The length of the CDR3 is 13 residues. Germline V gives CDR1 ENHRY, CDR2 SYGVKD. CDR3 in amino acids: CATSQGAPLPLHF. Here the CDR3 DNA reads TGTGCCACCAGCCAGGGGGCTCCTTTACCCCTCCACTTT.

The sample holds many counts of this clonotype. The chain uses TRBV10-1 and TRBJ2-7, with D maybe TRBD2 (5 bases). There are 13 residues in the CDR3. Germline loops: CDR1 WNHNN, CDR2 SYGVQD (reference sequence). Trimming pared 4 bases from V and 5 bases from J, leaving 12 bases between. The CDR3 loop is CASSGGPRDEQYF. The CDR3 DNA reads TGCGCCAGCAGTGGAGGGCCTCGGGACGAGCAGTACTTC.

This clonotype was seen a single time. The junction departs from germline at one end; a sequencing error may be responsible. J is TRBJ1-1 and V is TRBV7-9; 7 nucleotides line up with TRBD1. Germline V gene lookup returns CDR1 SEHNR and CDR2 FQNEAQ (reference sequence). The CDR3 consists of 15 residues. The CDR3 DNA reads as TGTACCAGCAGTTCAACCGGGACAGTGAACACTGAAGCTTTCTTT. Encoded protein: CTSSSTGTVNTEAFF.

The sample holds one count of this clonotype. The chain is built from TRBV20-1 and TRBJ2-6; D gene ambiguous. Between the trimmed V and J ends, which lost 4 bases and 3 bases, there was a span of 10 bases. CDR3 size: 14 residues. Germline values: CDR1 DFQATT, CDR2 SNEGSKA (reference sequence). CDR3 DNA: TGCAGTGCTATTGGCTCGCTTGGGGCCAACGTCCTGACTTTC. Its protein product is CSAIGSLGANVLTF.

This rearrangement joins TRBV29-1 to TRBJ1-2; the D gene is possibly TRBD1 (6 bases). The CDR3 sequence is 11 residues long. Trimming shortened V by 8 bases and J by 8 bases, and 15 bases separated the two germline ends. CDR1 SQVTM and CDR2 ANQGSEA come from the germline V gene. DNA of the CDR3: TGCAGCTTAGCGGGGACATTCGGCTACACCTTC. Protein: CSLAGTFGYTF.

The chain has TRBV7-2 and TRBJ2-2, with no clear D. With 4 bases removed from V and 3 bases from J, the gap between germline ends came to 6 bases. Looked up from germline, CDR1 is SGHTA and CDR2 is FQGNSA. This CDR3 is 13 amino acids long. Written as DNA, the CDR3 is TGTGCCAGCAGCTATCGTTACACCGGGGAGCTGTTTTTT. Amino acid sequence: CASSYRYTGELFF.

DNA for the CDR3: TGTGCCAGCATAGAGGGGGCGTCCTATAATTCACCCCTCCACTTT. As protein: CASIEGASYNSPLHF. The chain is built from TRBV2 and TRBJ1-6; TRBD1 matches at 7 bases. The CDR3 is 15 amino acids. V was pared by 7 bases and J by 1 base, with 4 bases of the junction left unmatched. Germline CDR1 SNHLY, CDR2 FYNNEI.

The genes are TRBV25-1 and TRBJ2-6; 8 nucleotides line up with TRBD2. From germline, CDR1 is MGHDK and CDR2 SYGVNS. There are 15 residues in the CDR3. In nucleotides, the CDR3 is TGTGCTAGAGAGCGGGAGAACAGTGGGGCCAACGTCCTGACTTTC. This encodes CARERENSGANVLTF.

This clonotype was seen more than once but under ten times. This chain joins TRBV15 and TRBJ1-2, with D possibly being TRBD1 (5 bases). This CDR3 is 14 amino acids long. The V end lost 3 bases, the J end lost 7 bases, and 15 bases lay between the germline ends. CDR1 and CDR2 (germline): LNHNV, YYDKDF (reference sequence). The DNA of the CDR3 is TGTGCCACCAGCAGGTCGAAAGGGACTGGTGGCTACACCTTC. Its protein is CATSRSKGTGGYTF.

V gene TRBV29-1 combines with J gene TRBJ2-5; D tentatively fits TRBD1 or TRBD2 (5 bases each). Germline assignment: CDR1 SQVTM and CDR2 ANQGSEA. Trimming left V 6 bases short and J 2 bases short, with 13 bases between. The CDR3 totals 13 residues. This CDR3 reads CSVGEVRQETQYF. The DNA of the CDR3 is TGCAGCGTGGGGGAAGTAAGGCAAGAGACCCAGTACTTC.

On this clonotype: Without the conserved terminal phenylalanine or tryptophan, this CDR3 likely stems from a read error. This chain joins TRBV20-1 and TRBJ1-2, with 11 bases aligning to TRBD1. J gave up 6 bases and V 5 bases, and 11 bases lay outside the gene matches. The germline V gene has CDR1 DFQATT and CDR2 SNEGSKA (reference sequence). The CDR3 sequence is 15 residues long. The CDR3 protein is CSAPRPGTGGNGYTV. CDR3 DNA: TGCAGTGCTCCCAGGCCCGGGACAGGGGGAAATGGCTACACCGTC.

This clonotype was picked up many times. The chain recombines TRBV6-2 or TRBV6-3 with TRBJ2-5; no reliable D call. There are 12 residues in the CDR3. V was pared by 6 bases and J by 5 bases, with 10 bases between. The germline gives CDR1 MNHEY, CDR2 SVGEGT. This CDR3 reads CASRDPAETQYF. The CDR3 nucleotides read TGTGCCAGCAGGGACCCGGCCGAGACCCAGTACTTC.

Only a few counts were recorded for this clonotype. The CDR3 protein is CASSLASGRSQQYF. The CDR3 region has the DNA TGCGCCAGCAGCTTGGCTAGCGGGAGGTCCCAGCAGTACTTC. This rearrangement joins TRBV5-1 to TRBJ2-7; 11 nucleotides align to TRBD2. Germline V gives CDR1 SGHRS, CDR2 YFSETQ. The CDR3 extends over 14 amino acids. V gave up 0 bases and J gave up 8 bases; unmatched junction bases: 4.

This clonotype was counted only a few times. The chain has TRBV7-2 and TRBJ1-2, with a tentative D call TRBD1 (6 bases). Germline lookup yields CDR1 SGHTA and CDR2 FQGNSA. The length of the CDR3 is 13 residues. Trimming stripped 4 bases from V and 8 bases from J, with 14 bases between. The DNA for the CDR3 is TGTGCCAGCAGCTATCCAGGGGTGAAGGGCTACACCTTC. Protein: CASSYPGVKGYTF.

This clonotype was picked up one time. The chain joins TRBV12-3 or TRBV12-4 to TRBJ1-1, with 7 bases lining up with TRBD1. The length of the CDR3 is 13 residues. After removal of 4 bases from V and 10 bases from J, the junction contained 9 bases not matched to a gene. In nucleotides, the CDR3 is TGTGCCAGCAGTTCCACAGGGGCAGGGCGAGCTTTCTTT. Translated, it gives CASSSTGAGRAFF.

This clonotype was observed at least ten times. The CDR3 loop reads CASSLTGRQETQYF. The DNA of the CDR3 is TGCGCCAGCAGCTTAACAGGGAGGCAAGAGACCCAGTACTTC. The chain couples TRBV5-1 to TRBJ2-5; either TRBD1 or TRBD2 may fit D (6 bases each). This CDR3 is 14 amino acids long. Germline V gene lookup returns CDR1 SGHRS and CDR2 YFSETQ. Trimming stripped 2 bases from V and 2 bases from J, with 10 bases between.

Of note for this clonotype: Since a much larger clone is just one base distant, this may be a read error. The genes are TRBV7-9 and TRBJ2-2; 8 bases line up with TRBD2. From germline, CDR1 is SEHNR and CDR2 FQNEAQ (reference sequence). The V and J ends lost 5 bases and 3 bases, in that order; junction bases with no gene match: 8. The CDR3 covers 16 residues. CDR3 region: CASSPNPAGDTGELFF. The CDR3 DNA sequence: TGTGCCAGCAGCCCAAATCCAGCGGGAGACACCGGGGAGCTGTTTTTT. Variable domain in full (rest from reference TRBV7-9 and TRBJ2-2): DTGVSQNPRHKITKRGQNVTFRCDPISEHNRLYWYRQTLGQGPEFLTYFQNEAQLEKSRLLSDRFSAERPKGSFSTLEIQRTEQGDSAMYLCASSPNPAGDTGELFFGEGSRLTVL.

Notes on this clonotype: Without the conserved terminal phenylalanine or tryptophan, this CDR3 likely stems from a read error. The rearrangement joins TRBV10-2 to TRBJ1-1, with TRBD1 as a possible D gene (6 bases). Germline CDR1 WSHSY, CDR2 SAAADI. This CDR3 comprises 13 residues. As DNA, the CDR3 is TGTGCCAGCGCGAGGGGGGTGGACACTGAAGCTTTCTCT. It specifies CASARGVDTEAFS.

This clonotype was detected many times. J is TRBJ2-7 and V is TRBV7-2; D might be TRBD2 (7 bases). The V gene lost 5 bases and the J gene lost 3 bases, with 20 bases spanning the gap. CDR3 size: 16 residues. CDR1 and CDR2 (germline): SGHTA, FQGNSA. DNA of the CDR3: TGTGCCAGCAGCCTGACGGGGGCGGGAGCCCTCTACGAGCAGTACTTC. It encodes CASSLTGAGALYEQYF.

V is TRBV25-1 and J is TRBJ2-1; D may be TRBD2 (5 bases). This CDR3 is 16 amino acids long. Per the germline V gene, CDR1 is MGHDK and CDR2 is SYGVNS. Trimming took 6 bases from V and 3 from J, leaving 18 bases between them. Written as DNA, the CDR3 is TGTGCCAGCAGGGGAGCGTCTCCCACGGGCTACAATGAGCAGTTCTTC. It is translated as CASRGASPTGYNEQFF.

This rearrangement joins TRBV9 to TRBJ1-1; D is unresolved. Germline V gives CDR1 SGDLS, CDR2 YYNGEE. The germline V and J ends were trimmed by 7 bases and 6 bases, with 19 bases remaining between them. This CDR3 contains 14 residues. The CDR3 region has the DNA TGTGCCAGCTCCCGACTTACGCCCGAGTCTGAAGCTTTCTTT. Translating it yields CASSRLTPESEAFF. Variable domain in full (rest from reference TRBV9 and TRBJ1-1): DSGVTQTPKHLITATGQRVTLRCSPRSGDLSVYWYQQSLDQGLQFLIQYYNGEERAKGNILERFSAQQFPDLHSELNLSSLELGDSALYFCASSRLTPESEAFFGQGTRLTVV.

The V call is TRBV4-3, the J call TRBJ1-5; weak D call: TRBD1 (5 bases). The CDR3 extends over 16 amino acids. CDR1 and CDR2 from the germline V gene are LGHNA and YSLEER. The V end was cut by 0 bases, the J end by 4 bases, with 13 bases between. CDR3 nucleotides: TGCGCCAGCAGCCAAGACCGGGGCTCACGGAATCAGCCCCAGCATTTT. It encodes CASSQDRGSRNQPQHF.

This rearrangement joins TRBV5-1 to TRBJ2-5, with 11 positions matching TRBD2. Germline assignment: CDR1 SGHRS and CDR2 YFSETQ. J lost 3 bases, V lost 2 bases, and 3 bases had no gene match. This CDR3 spans 15 amino acids. This CDR3 is CASSLILAGEETQYF. The CDR3, as DNA: TGCGCCAGCAGCTTAATACTAGCGGGAGAAGAGACCCAGTACTTC.

The chain combines TRBV25-1 with TRBJ1-6; 10 bases match TRBD1. The germline gives CDR1 MGHDK, CDR2 SYGVNS. Germline trimming cut 5 bases from V and 8 bases from J; bases unmatched to any gene: 12. This CDR3 spans 17 amino acids. The CDR3 is CASSLDPDRGFHSPLHF. CDR3 DNA: TGTGCCAGCAGTTTGGACCCGGACAGGGGGTTCCATTCACCCCTCCACTTT.

In its sample, this clonotype was seen many times. The chain is built from TRBV12-3 or TRBV12-4 and TRBJ2-2; the D is unclear. The V end was cut by 5 bases, the J end by 4 bases, with 11 bases between. The CDR3 spans 14 residues. CDR3 in DNA: TGTGCCAGCAGTCCGCAAGTGGCCACCGGGGAGCTGTTTTTT. Protein product: CASSPQVATGELFF.